This T cell receptor (beta chain) is drawn from a study of vaccination and CD4 T cells after COVID-19. Study-wide background: With eight to ten mild cases and one severe, convalescent patients were SARS-CoV-2 positive by nasal swab PCR. The peptides that stimulated the cells were overlapping spike peptides from SARS-CoV-2, HCoV-NL63, HCoV-OC43 and HCoV-229E. The study's findings and limits: Recorded median SARS-CoV-2-reactive clonotype numbers increased from about 20 to 38 without reaching significance.

Treatment: approximately 9-day PBMC culture with coronavirus spike peptide pools or control peptides (ViraFEST assay). Negative selection isolated the CD4+ T cells once the cells had been cultured for under 13 days. An Oncomine TCR Beta short-read assay was used to sequence the DNA from cultured CD4+ T cells. TCRdb reanalysed the PCR reads using MiXCR and keeps one entry per CDR3 protein. The table has roughly 14,000 distinct CDR3 sequences, 40% to 50% seen once; the top ten hold over 7.5%. V lost 4 bases to trimming and J lost 7 bases; unmatched junction nucleotides: 10. Germline loops: CDR1 KGHSH, CDR2 LQKENI. The CDR3 has 15 residues. This clonotype was observed once. The antigen is undetermined.

This chain joins TRBV18 and TRBJ1-2, with 9 nucleotides matching TRBD1. Sequences were obtained from CD4+ T cells from blood, cultured in vitro. This TCR was recovered from a human donor who had recovered from COVID-19. The CDR3 is CASSLLQGAEAGYTF. CDR3 sequence (DNA): TGTGCCAGCTCACTCCTACAGGGGGCGGAGGCTGGCTACACCTTC.